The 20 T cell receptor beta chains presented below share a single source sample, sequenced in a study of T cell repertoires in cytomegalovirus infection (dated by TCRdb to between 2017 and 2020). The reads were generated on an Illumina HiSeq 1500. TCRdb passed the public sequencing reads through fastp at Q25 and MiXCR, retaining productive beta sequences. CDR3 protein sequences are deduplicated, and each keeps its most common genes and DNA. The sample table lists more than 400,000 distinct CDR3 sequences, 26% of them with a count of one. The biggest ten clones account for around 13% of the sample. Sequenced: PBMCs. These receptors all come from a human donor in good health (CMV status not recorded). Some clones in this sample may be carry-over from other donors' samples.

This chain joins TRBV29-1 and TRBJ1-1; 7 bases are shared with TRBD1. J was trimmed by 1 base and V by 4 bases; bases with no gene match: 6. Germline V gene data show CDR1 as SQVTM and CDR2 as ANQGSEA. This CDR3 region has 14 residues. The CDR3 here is CSVVHGTANTEAFF. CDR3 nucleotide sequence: TGCAGCGTTGTTCATGGGACAGCGAACACTGAAGCTTTCTTT.

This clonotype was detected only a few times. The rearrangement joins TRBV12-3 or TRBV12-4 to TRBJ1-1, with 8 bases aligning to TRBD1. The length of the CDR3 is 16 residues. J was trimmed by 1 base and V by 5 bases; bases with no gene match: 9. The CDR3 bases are TGTGCCAGCAGTCCCCCTCCCGGGACAGGGAACACTGAAGCTTTCTTT. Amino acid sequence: CASSPPPGTGNTEAFF.

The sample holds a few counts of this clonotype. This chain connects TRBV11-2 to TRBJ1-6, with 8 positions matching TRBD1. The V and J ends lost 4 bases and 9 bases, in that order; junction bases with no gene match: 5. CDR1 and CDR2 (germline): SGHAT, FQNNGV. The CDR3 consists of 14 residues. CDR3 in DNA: TGTGCCAGCAGCTCGACAGGGGTTGGTTCACCCCTCCACTTT. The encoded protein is CASSSTGVGSPLHF.

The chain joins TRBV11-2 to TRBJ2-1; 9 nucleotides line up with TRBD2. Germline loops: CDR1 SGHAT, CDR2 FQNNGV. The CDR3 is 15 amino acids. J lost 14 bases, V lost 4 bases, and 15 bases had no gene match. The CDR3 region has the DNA TGTGCCAGCAGCTCGATAGCGGGAGAGGGCCAGAGGGAGTTCTTC. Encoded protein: CASSSIAGEGQREFF.

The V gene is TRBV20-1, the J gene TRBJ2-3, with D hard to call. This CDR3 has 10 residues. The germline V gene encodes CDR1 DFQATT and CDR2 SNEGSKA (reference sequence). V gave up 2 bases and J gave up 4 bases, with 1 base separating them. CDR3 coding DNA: TGCAGTGCTAGACCAGATACGCAGTATTTT. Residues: CSARPDTQYF.

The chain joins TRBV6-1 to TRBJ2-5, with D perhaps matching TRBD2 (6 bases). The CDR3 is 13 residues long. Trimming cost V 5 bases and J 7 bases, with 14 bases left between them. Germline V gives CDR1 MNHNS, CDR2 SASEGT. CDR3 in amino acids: CASSSTSLRTQYF. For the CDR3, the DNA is TGTGCCAGCAGTTCGACTAGTTTGCGGACCCAGTACTTC.

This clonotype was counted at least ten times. The CDR3 sequence is CASSLERQRKGYTF. The DNA for the CDR3 is TGTGCCAGCAGCTTAGAACGGCAGAGGAAGGGCTACACCTTC. The J gene is TRBJ1-2, the V gene TRBV7-2; D remains unclear. There are 14 residues in the CDR3. Trimming cost V 1 base and J 8 bases, with 14 bases left between them. Germline CDR1 SGHTA, CDR2 FQGNSA.

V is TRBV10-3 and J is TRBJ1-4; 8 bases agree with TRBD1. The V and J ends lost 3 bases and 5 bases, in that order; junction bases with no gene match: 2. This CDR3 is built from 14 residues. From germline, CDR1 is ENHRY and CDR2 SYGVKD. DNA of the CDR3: TGTGCCATCAGTGACCAGGGGGCAAATGAAAAACTGTTTTTT. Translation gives CAISDQGANEKLFF.

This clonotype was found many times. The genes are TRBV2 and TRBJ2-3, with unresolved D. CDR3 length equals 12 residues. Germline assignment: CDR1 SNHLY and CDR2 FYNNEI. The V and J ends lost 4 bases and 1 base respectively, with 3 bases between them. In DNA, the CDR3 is TGTGCCAGCAGTGCACGCACAGATACGCAGTATTTT. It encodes CASSARTDTQYF.

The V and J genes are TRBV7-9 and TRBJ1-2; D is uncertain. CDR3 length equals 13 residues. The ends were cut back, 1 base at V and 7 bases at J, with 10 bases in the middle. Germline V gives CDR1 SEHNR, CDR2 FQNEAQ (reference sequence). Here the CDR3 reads CASSLERVAGYTF. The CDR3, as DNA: TGTGCCAGCAGCTTAGAACGGGTGGCTGGCTACACCTTC.

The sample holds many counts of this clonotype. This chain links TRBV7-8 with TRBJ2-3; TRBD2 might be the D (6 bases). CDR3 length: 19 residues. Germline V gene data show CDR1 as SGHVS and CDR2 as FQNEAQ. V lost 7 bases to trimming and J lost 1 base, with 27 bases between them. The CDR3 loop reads CASTPLPRRGGWRTDTQYF. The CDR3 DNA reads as TGTGCCAGCACCCCCCTGCCTCGGAGGGGCGGATGGCGCACAGATACGCAGTATTTT. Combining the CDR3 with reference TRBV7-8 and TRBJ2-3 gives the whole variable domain GAGVSQSPRYKVAKRGQDVALRCDPISGHVSLFWYQQALGQGPEFLTYFQNEAQLDKSGLPSDRFFAERPEGSVSTLKIQRTQQEDSAVYLCASTPLPRRGGWRTDTQYFGPGTRLTVL.

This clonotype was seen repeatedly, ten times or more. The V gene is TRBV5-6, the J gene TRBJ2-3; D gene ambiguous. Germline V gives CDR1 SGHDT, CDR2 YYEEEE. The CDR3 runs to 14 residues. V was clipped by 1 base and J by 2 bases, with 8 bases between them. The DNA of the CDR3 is TGTGCCAGCAGCTTGTTGCCGAACACAGATACGCAGTATTTT. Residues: CASSLLPNTDTQYF.

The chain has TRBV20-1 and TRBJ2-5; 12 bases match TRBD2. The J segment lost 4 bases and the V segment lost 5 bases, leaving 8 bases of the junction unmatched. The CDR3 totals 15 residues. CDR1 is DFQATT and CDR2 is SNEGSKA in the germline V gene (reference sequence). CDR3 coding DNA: TGCAGTGCTGGGAGTTTGGGACTAGCGGGAGAGACCCAGTACTTC. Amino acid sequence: CSAGSLGLAGETQYF.

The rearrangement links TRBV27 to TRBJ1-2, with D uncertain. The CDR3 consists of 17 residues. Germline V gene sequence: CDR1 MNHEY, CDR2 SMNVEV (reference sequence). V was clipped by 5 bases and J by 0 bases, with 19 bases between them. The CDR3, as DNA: TGTGCCAGCAGTGGCGGGGTTATTGGCAGCTCTAACTATGGCTACACCTTC. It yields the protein CASSGGVIGSSNYGYTF.

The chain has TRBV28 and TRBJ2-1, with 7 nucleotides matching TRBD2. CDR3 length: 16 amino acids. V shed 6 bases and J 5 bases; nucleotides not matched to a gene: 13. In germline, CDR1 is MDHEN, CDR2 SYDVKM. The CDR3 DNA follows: TGTGCCAGCAGGGCGAATTATAGAGCGGGGCACAATGAGCAGTTCTTC. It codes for CASRANYRAGHNEQFF.

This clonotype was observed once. The CDR3 bases are TGTGCCAGCAGTTTATCGAGGGTTTCGGGACAGGGCCCTGCGGTCTACGAGCAGTACGTC. Its protein product is CASSLSRVSGQGPAVYEQYV. The chain carries TRBV27 and TRBJ2-7; 9 bases are a match to TRBD1. Germline V gives CDR1 MNHEY, CDR2 SMNVEV (reference sequence). CDR3 length: 20 amino acids. The V gene end was trimmed by 0 bases and the J gene end by 3 bases; junction bases not matched to a gene: 18.

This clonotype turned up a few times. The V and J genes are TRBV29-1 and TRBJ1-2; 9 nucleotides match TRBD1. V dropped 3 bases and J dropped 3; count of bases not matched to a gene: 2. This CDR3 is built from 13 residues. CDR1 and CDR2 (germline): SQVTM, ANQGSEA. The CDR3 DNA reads TGCAGCGTTGATGGACAGGGGTACTATGGCTACACCTTC. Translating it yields CSVDGQGYYGYTF.

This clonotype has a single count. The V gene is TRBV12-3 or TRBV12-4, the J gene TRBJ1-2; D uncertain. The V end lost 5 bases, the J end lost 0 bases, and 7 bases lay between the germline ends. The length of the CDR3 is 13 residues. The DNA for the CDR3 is TGTGCCAGCAGTCCCAGAGCTAACTATGGCTACACCTTC. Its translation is CASSPRANYGYTF.

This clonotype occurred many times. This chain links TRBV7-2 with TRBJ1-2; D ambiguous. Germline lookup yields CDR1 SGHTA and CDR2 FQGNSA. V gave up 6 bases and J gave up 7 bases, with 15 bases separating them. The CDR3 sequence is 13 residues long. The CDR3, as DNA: TGTGCCAGCAGTTACGGAAACAGAGCTGGCTACACCTTC. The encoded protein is CASSYGNRAGYTF.

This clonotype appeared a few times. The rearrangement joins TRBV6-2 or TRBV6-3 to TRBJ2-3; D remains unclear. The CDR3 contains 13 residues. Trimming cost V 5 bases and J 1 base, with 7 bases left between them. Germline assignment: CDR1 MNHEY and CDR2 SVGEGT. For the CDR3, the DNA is TGTGCCAGCAGTGATGGGGGCACAGATACGCAGTATTTT. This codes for CASSDGGTDTQYF.